These T cell receptor beta chains were read from a single sample in a study of CD8 T cells in ankylosing spondylitis. One entry per CDR3 protein results from TCRdb running MiXCR on the 5' RACE reads. Here the sample spans approximately 90,000 distinct CDR3 sequences, about 8.5% being singletons. The sequencing input was blood, either unsorted or a sorted T cell fraction (not recorded which). These receptors came from a male donor with ankylosing spondylitis or in good health (not recorded which). Both conserved end residues are part of each CDR3. Fields, in order: V gene, CDR3 protein.

V: TRBV12-3/TRBV12-4
CDR3: CASSFVSTTDTQYF

V: TRBV7-7
CDR3: CASAGHTGELFF

V: TRBV25-1
CDR3: CASSPGEGVNYEQYF

V: TRBV20-1
CDR3: CSARARGGPSTDTQYF

V: TRBV12-5
CDR3: CASGFDGYTF

V: TRBV18
CDR3: CASSPLNRLRQGAPSNTEAFF

V: TRBV10-3
CDR3: CAISRREGRGGELFF

V: TRBV5-1
CDR3: CASRRDRSEQYF

V: TRBV7-9
CDR3: CASSLGAAVEQYF

V: TRBV6-5
CDR3: CATGSYEQYF

V: TRBV20-1
CDR3: CSAPRAPDLWNSPLHF

V: TRBV20-1
CDR3: CSAPDRANTGELFF

V: TRBV6-2/TRBV6-3
CDR3: CASSWGGGANEQFF

V: TRBV20-1
CDR3: CSARESASGKNTDTQYF

V: TRBV18
CDR3: CVSSPPTHRETQYF

V: TRBV2
CDR3: CASSLPGTGYYEQYF

V: TRBV10-3
CDR3: CAIKGADSYNEQFF

V: TRBV5-1
CDR3: CASSLDGARETQYF

V: TRBV20-1
CDR3: CSARHRDRGNTEAFF

V: TRBV4-2
CDR3: CASSPEEYAATQYF

V: TRBV7-2
CDR3: CASSSGSKNIQYF

V: TRBV6-1
CDR3: CASSQRTGVKDTQYF

V: TRBV4-3
CDR3: CASSQETRGGYTF

V: TRBV4-2
CDR3: CASSQDSLGRDTQYF

V: TRBV9
CDR3: CASSLAGTGNYEQYF

V: TRBV7-2
CDR3: CASSLVGTSGYEQYF

V: TRBV6-2/TRBV6-3
CDR3: CATEEYSNQPRHF

V: TRBV7-2
CDR3: CASSPRSGDGAFF

V: TRBV3-1
CDR3: CATSPGRVAGGLQFF

V: TRBV20-1
CDR3: CSARPIYNEQFF

V: TRBV24-1
CDR3: CATSDFNTGELFF

V: TRBV5-1
CDR3: CASSLGQGAYEQYF

V: TRBV5-1
CDR3: CASSLAVAGNTIYF

V: TRBV4-2
CDR3: CASSQGGLCSNQPQHF

V: TRBV25-1
CDR3: CASSGTGAVDAPRKTQYF

V: TRBV12-3/TRBV12-4
CDR3: CASGETGTFSYEQYF

V: TRBV7-2
CDR3: CASRGGPLEQYF

V: TRBV20-1
CDR3: CSAREGGAGYTF

V: TRBV20-1
CDR3: CSARMAGGYNEQFF

V: TRBV29-1
CDR3: CSHGTSYNEQFF

V: TRBV20-1
CDR3: CSANRDISGNTIYF

V: TRBV30
CDR3: CAWTGTGRSYTF

V: TRBV7-8
CDR3: CASRADRGKVQPQHF

V: TRBV12-3/TRBV12-4
CDR3: CASSCKTGPNTGELFF

V: TRBV6-2/TRBV6-3
CDR3: CASSPLGPKGSNQPQHF

V: TRBV5-1
CDR3: CASSRNGGSYEQYF

V: TRBV5-1
CDR3: CASSLFNEQFF